The clone carrying this T cell receptor (beta chain) was seen just once. Per the original methods: Reference gene primer amplification gave estimated nucleated cell counts. This table comes from immunoSEQ multiplex PCR, and its TCRdb copy is limited to in-frame clones, with some not included. For V, J and clone size, that table is used; D and trimming come from the DNA. The sample lists over 200,000 clones, roughly 87% occurring once. This record comes from a study of blood T cell repertoires in COVID-19. Turning to the study itself: Acute and convalescent COVID-19 samples came from the United States, Italy and Spain. PBMCs, B-cell-depleted T cells, or T cells were the source of the cDNA or gDNA that made up the material.

This clonotype was obtained from a man aged 35-49 years with active or convalescent COVID-19. Sequencing used peripheral blood.

The CDR3 bases are TGTGCCACCAGTGACCCAGGGGAAGGGATCACCGGGGAGCTGTTTTTT. Encoded protein: CATSDPGEGITGELFF. J is TRBJ2-2 and V is TRBV24-1, with D possibly matching TRBD1 (6 bases). The V and J ends lost 4 bases and 4 bases respectively, with 15 bases between them. Germline values: CDR1 KGHDR, CDR2 SFDVKD. This CDR3 region has 16 residues.